This T cell receptor (beta chain) came from a study of T-cell memory formation after mild COVID-19. The authors produced TCR alpha and TCR beta cDNA libraries with sample barcodes and UMIs by 5'RACE using constant-segment primers. TCRdb reanalysed the 5' RACE reads using MiXCR and keeps one entry per CDR3 protein. The sample includes around 210,000 distinct CDR3 sequences, around 9.1% seen only once; the top ten take roughly 4%. Notes on this clonotype: The antigen is unknown.

Points from the study as a whole: Researchers could not confirm that second-wave clones peaking on day 37 targeted SARS-CoV-2. Mainly CM and EM harbored the contracting CD4+ clones; mainly EMRA harbored the CD8+ ones.

The germline V gene encodes CDR1 DFQATT and CDR2 SNEGSKA (reference sequence). This CDR3 contains 12 residues. V lost 6 bases to trimming and J lost 10 bases, with 18 bases between them. The sequence came from a man between 18 and 29 years old who had mild COVID-19 (a few samples of this study predate the infection). Cell type and time point are not known. This rearrangement joins TRBV20-1 to TRBJ1-2; D is ambiguous. Material: PBMCs or a T cell subset sorted from them (not recorded which). CDR3 sequence reads: CSAEANLGVYTF. The DNA of the CDR3 is TGCAGTGCCGAAGCCAACTTGGGAGTCTACACCTTC.